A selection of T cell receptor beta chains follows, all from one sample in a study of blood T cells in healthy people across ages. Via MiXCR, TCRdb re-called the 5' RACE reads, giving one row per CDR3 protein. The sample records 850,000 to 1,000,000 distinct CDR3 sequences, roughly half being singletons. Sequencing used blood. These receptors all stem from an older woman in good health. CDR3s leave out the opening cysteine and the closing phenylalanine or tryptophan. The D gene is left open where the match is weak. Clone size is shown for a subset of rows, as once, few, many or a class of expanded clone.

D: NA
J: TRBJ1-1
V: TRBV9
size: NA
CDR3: ASSVGIESTEAF

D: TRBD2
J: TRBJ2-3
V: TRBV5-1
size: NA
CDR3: ASSHGLAGGQYTQY

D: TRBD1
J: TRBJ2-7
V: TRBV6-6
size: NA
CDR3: ASNSRLGTGEYEQY

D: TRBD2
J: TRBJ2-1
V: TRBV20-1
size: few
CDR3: SVWTSARREQF

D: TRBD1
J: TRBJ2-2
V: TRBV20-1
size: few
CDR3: SARDRQGPTTTGELF

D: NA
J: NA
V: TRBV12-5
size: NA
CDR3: AITRGYHEQY

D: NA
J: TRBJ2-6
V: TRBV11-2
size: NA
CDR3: ASSSLSDRSSGANVLT

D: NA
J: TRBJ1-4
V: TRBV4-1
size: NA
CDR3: ASSTHPGSTNEKLF

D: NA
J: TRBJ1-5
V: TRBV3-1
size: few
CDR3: ASSHLDQPQH

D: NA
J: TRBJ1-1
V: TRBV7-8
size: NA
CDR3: ASSLGGLEAF

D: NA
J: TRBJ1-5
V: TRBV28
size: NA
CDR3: ASSPAYPSSNQPQH

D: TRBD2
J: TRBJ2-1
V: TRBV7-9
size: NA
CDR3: ASSWDRGLAGGGEQF

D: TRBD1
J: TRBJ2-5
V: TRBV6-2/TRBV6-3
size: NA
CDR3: ASSHNGQGSRRETQY

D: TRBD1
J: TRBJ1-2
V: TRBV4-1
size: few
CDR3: ASSPAPGQHYGYT

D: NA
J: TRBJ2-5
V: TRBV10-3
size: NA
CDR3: AISDPDVGQGTSGERY

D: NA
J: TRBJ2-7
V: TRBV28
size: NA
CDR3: ASSFGGTHYYEQY

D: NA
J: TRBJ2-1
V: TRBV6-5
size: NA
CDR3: ASSYGRLIYNEQF

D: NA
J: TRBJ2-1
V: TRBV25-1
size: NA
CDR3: ASRPAGNSYNEQF

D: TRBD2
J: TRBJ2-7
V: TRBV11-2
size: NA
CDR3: ASSLPSGRLYEQY

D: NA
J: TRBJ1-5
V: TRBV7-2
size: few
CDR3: ASSLGDGYNNQPQH

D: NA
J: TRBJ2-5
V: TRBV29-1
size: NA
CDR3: SVGRRGGETQY

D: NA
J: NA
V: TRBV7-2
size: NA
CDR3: ASRRSGAGANIQY

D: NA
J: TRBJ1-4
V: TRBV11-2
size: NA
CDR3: ASSARTDEKLF

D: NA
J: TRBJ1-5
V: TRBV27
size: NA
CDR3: ASSSSTPVNQPQH

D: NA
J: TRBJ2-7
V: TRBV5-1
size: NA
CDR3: ASCVQGGSYEQY

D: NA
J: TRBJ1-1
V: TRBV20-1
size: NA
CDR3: CGIRDLNTEAF

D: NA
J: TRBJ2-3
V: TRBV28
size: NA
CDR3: AGTRTSTDTQY

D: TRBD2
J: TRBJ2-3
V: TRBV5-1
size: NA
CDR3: ASSLESSGEVYTQY

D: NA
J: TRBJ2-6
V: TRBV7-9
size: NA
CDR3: ASSWPRVGGSGANVLT

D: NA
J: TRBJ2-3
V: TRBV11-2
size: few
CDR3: ASSFRMREDTQY

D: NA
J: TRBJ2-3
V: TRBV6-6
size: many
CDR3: ASEGGTDTQY

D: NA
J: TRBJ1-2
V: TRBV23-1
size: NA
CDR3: ASIRQHGYT

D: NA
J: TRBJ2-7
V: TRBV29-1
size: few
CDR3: SVRGGPYEQY

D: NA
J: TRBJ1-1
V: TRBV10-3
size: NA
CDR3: ATARVGSSNTEAF

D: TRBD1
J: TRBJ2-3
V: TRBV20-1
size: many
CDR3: SARTGGWGTDTQY

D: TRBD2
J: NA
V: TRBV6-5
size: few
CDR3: ASSHARLAHAYEQY

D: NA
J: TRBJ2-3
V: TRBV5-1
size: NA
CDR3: ASSEAGTRGAQY

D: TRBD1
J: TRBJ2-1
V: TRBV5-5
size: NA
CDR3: ASSYLPGQGSGEQF

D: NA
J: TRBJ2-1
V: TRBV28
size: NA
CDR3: ASSPLRRGINEYNEQF

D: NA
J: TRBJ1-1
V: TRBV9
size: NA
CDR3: ASSVQSANTEAF

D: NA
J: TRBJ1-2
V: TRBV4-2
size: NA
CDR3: ASSQDPSYYGYT

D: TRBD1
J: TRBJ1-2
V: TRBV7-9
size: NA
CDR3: VSSSYPGQGANYGYT

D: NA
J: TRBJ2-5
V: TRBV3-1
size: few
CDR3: ASSQDLRGRQTQY

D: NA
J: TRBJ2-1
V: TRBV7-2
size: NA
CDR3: ASSWEAPFVDEQF

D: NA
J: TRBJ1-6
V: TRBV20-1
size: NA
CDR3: SASRDKPTYNSPLH

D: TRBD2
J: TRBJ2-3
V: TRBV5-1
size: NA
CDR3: ASSLGTSGDHTDTQY

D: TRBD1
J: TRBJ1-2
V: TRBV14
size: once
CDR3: ASSQYGTDRNGYT

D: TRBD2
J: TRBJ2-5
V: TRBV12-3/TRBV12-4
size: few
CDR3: ASSLVTSGSGYQETQY

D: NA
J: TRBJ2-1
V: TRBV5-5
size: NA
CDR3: ASSWGELPGF

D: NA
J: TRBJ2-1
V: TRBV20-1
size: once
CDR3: SAPGVEEQF

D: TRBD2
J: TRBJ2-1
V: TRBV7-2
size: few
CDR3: ASSVRGGSSYNEQF

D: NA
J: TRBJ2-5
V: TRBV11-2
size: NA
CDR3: ASSLGTPQETQY

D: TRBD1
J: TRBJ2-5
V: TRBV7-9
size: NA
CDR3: ASSQQGEGRETQY

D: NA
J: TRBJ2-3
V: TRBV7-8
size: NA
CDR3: ASRLRFTDTQY